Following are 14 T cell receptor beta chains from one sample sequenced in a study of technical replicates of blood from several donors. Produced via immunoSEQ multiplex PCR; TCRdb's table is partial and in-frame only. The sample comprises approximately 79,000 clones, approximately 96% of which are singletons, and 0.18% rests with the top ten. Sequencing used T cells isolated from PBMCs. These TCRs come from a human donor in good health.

The CDR3 DNA reads as TGCGCCAGCAGCCCGGGGATGGACAGGGAGTTTTACGAGCAGTACTTC. This translates into CASSPGMDREFYEQYF. The V call is TRBV5-1, the J call TRBJ2-7, with 8 nucleotides matching TRBD1. The germline V gene encodes CDR1 SGHRS and CDR2 YFSETQ. J was trimmed by 4 bases and V by 4 bases; bases with no gene match: 13. The CDR3 spans 16 residues.

In DNA, the CDR3 is TGCAGCGTTCTTAAATCCTCCCAACTTGAAGCTTTCTTT. It is translated as CSVLKSSQLEAFF. This chain uses TRBV29-1 with TRBJ1-1; no reliable D call. The germline V gene encodes CDR1 SQVTM and CDR2 ANQGSEA. CDR3 length: 13 residues. Between the trimmed V and J ends, which lost 5 bases and 7 bases, there was a span of 17 bases.

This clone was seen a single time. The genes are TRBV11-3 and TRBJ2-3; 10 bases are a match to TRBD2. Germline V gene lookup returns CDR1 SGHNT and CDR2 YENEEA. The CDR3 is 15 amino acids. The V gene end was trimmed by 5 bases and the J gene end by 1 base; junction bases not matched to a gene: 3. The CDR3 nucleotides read TGTGCCAGCAGCCCCCTAGCGGGGGGCACAGATACGCAGTATTTT. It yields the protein CASSPLAGGTDTQYF.

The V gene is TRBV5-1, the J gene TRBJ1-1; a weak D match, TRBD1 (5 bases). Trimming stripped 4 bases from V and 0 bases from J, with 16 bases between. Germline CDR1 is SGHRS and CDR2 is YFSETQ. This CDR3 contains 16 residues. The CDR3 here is CASSQEGRLMNTEAFF. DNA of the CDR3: TGCGCCAGCAGCCAGGAGGGGAGACTCATGAACACTGAAGCTTTCTTT. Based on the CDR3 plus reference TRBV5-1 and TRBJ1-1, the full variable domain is KAGVTQTPRYLIKTRGQQVTLSCSPISGHRSVSWYQQTPGQGLQFLFEYFSETQRNKGNFPGRFSGRQFSNSRSEMNVSTLELGDSALYLCASSQEGRLMNTEAFFGQGTRLTVV.

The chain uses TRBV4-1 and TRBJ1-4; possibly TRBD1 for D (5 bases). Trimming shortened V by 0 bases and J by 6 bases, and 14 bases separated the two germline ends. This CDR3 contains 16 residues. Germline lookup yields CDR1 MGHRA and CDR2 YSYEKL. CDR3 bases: TGCGCCAGCAGCCAAGAGGGGCACCAAGGTTATGAAAAACTGTTTTTT. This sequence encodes CASSQEGHQGYEKLFF.

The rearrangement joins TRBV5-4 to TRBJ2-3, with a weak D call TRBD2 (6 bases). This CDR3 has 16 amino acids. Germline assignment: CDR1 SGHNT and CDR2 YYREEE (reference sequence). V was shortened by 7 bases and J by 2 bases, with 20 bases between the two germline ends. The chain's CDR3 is CASLWGPGRDTDTQYF. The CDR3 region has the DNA TGTGCCAGCCTATGGGGACCAGGGCGGGACACAGATACGCAGTATTTT.

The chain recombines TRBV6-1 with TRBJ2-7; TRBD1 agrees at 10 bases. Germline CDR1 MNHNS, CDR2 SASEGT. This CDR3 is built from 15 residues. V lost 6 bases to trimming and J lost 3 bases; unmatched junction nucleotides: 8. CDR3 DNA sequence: TGTGCCAGCAGCGCCGGGACAGGGGCCCTCTACGAGCAGTACTTC. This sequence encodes CASSAGTGALYEQYF.

The CDR3 DNA sequence: TGTGCCAGCAGCGTAGCTGAGATAAATGAGCAGTTCTTC. This translates into CASSVAEINEQFF. This chain links TRBV9 with TRBJ2-1, with D unclear. V was shortened by 0 bases and J by 7 bases, with 8 bases between the two germline ends. The length of the CDR3 is 13 residues. Germline V gives CDR1 SGDLS, CDR2 YYNGEE.

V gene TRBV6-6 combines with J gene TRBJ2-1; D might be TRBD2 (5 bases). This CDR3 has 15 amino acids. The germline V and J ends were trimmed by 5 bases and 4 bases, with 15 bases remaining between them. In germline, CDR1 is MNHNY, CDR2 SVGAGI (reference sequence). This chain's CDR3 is CASSELGARYNEQFF. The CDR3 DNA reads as TGTGCCAGCAGTGAGTTGGGAGCCCGATACAATGAGCAGTTCTTC.

This CDR3 is CASSVFKDRGTEAFF. CDR3 nucleotide sequence: TGTGCCAGCAGTGTCTTTAAGGACAGGGGGACTGAAGCTTTCTTT. The chain uses TRBV6-1 and TRBJ1-1, with 10 nucleotides matching TRBD1. The germline V gene has CDR1 MNHNS and CDR2 SASEGT. The CDR3 length is 15 residues. V lost 4 bases and J lost 5; bases outside the gene matches: 7.

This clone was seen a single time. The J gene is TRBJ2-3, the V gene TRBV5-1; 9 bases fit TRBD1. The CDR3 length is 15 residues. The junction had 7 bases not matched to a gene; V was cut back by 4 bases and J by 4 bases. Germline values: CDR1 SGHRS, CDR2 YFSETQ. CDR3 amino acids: CASSPTGGWADTQYF. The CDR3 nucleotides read TGCGCCAGCAGCCCTACAGGGGGCTGGGCAGATACGCAGTATTTT. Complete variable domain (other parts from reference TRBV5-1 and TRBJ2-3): KAGVTQTPRYLIKTRGQQVTLSCSPISGHRSVSWYQQTPGQGLQFLFEYFSETQRNKGNFPGRFSGRQFSNSRSEMNVSTLELGDSALYLCASSPTGGWADTQYFGPGTRLTVL.

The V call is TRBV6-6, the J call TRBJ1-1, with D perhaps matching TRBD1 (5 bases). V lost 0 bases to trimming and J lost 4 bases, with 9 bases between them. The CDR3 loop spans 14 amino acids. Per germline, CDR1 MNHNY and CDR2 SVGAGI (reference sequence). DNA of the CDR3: TGTGCCAGCAGTTACTCGAACGGGGGCACTGAAGCTTTCTTT. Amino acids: CASSYSNGGTEAFF.

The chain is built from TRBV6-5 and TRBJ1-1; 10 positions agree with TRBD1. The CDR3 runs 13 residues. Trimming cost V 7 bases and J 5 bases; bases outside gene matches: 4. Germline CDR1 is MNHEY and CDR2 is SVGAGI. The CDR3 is CASMTGGSTEAFF. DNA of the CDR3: TGTGCCAGCATGACAGGGGGCAGTACTGAAGCTTTCTTT.

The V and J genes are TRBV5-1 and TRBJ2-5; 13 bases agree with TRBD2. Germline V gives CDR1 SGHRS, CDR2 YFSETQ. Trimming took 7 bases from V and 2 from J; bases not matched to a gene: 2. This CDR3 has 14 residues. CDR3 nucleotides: TGCGCCAGCTGGGGACTAGCGGGACAAGAGACCCAGTACTTC. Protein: CASWGLAGQETQYF. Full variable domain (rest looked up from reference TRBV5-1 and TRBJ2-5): KAGVTQTPRYLIKTRGQQVTLSCSPISGHRSVSWYQQTPGQGLQFLFEYFSETQRNKGNFPGRFSGRQFSNSRSEMNVSTLELGDSALYLCASWGLAGQETQYFGPGTRLLVL.